A selection of T cell receptor beta chains follows, all from one sample in a study of shared clonotypes between healthy human individuals. The table came from immunoSEQ multiplex PCR; TCRdb's copy has only in-frame clones and leaves some out. The sample consists of approximately 600,000 clones, roughly 96% of them appearing once. Sample: naive CD8+ T cells sorted from blood. These receptors were obtained from a woman between 25 and 40 years old in good health. The CDR3 runs from the conserved cysteine through the conserved F or W. A D gene is named only where the DNA matches it firmly. Part of the rows lack a size; the others show once, few, many or a class for expanded clones.

TRBD1 | NA | TRBJ1-2 | TRBV13 | TGTGCCAGCAGCTCAAACATCAGGGGGCGTCTGGGCTACACCTTC | CASSSNIRGRLGYTF
TRBD2 | NA | TRBJ2-7 | TRBV15 | TGTGCCACCGCCCTACAGCGGGAGTTGGGCGAGCAGTACTTC | CATALQRELGEQYF
NA | NA | TRBJ1-2 | TRBV29-1 | TGCAGCGTTGAAGAGGGTGCGAGAAGCATTAACTATGGCTACACCTTC | CSVEEGARSINYGYTF
NA | NA | TRBJ1-1 | TRBV10-2 | TGCGCCAGCTACTGGGGGAAAATGAACACTGAAGCTTTCTTT | CASYWGKMNTEAFF
NA | NA | TRBJ1-1 | TRBV5-4 | TGTGCCAGCAGCACGGAGGGGGGACTGAACACTGAAGCTTTCTTT | CASSTEGGLNTEAFF
TRBD1 | NA | TRBJ1-1 | TRBV7-9 | TGTGCCAGCCGACCGGGACAGGGGTCGGGGGCTTTCTTT | CASRPGQGSGAFF
TRBD2 | once | TRBJ2-1 | TRBV19 | TGTGCCAGTAGCCGAGTAGCGGGCCCATACAATGAGCAGTTCTTC | CASSRVAGPYNEQFF
NA | NA | TRBJ1-4 | TRBV19 | TGTGCCAGTAGTTTCGCCCCGAGGGCAACTAATGAAAAACTGTTTTTT | CASSFAPRATNEKLFF
NA | NA | TRBJ1-1 | TRBV28 | TGTGCCAGCAGTTGGGCCGTCACGAACACTGAAGCTTTCTTT | CASSWAVTNTEAFF
NA | NA | TRBJ2-7 | TRBV7-9 | TGTGCCAGCAGCTTAACATCCTACGAGCAGTACTTC | CASSLTSYEQYF
TRBD2 | NA | TRBJ2-3 | TRBV30 | TGTGCCTGGGCCCCCTGGACCCTAGCGGGAGGGCCAACAGATACGCAGTATTTT | CAWAPWTLAGGPTDTQYF
TRBD1 | NA | TRBJ2-7 | TRBV28 | TGTGCCAGCAGTCCGAGACCTCAGGGGGAGTACTACGAGCAGTACTTC | CASSPRPQGEYYEQYF
NA | NA | TRBJ1-5 | TRBV9 | TGTGCCAGCAGCGTAGCGTTCTGGGGAAGACGCAATCAGCCCCAGCATTTT | CASSVAFWGRRNQPQHF
NA | NA | TRBJ2-5 | TRBV19 | TGTGCCAGTAGTCCACTCCAGGGGACACAAGAGACCCAGTACTTC | CASSPLQGTQETQYF
NA | NA | TRBJ1-1 | TRBV27 | TGTGCCAGCAGTTTATCCAGGAAAACTGAAGCTTTCTTT | CASSLSRKTEAFF
NA | once | TRBJ1-1 | TRBV28 | TGTGCCAGCAGTTTAACGGGGGGCACTGAAGCTTTCTTT | CASSLTGGTEAFF
NA | NA | TRBJ2-2 | TRBV9 | TGTGCCAGCAACCCTGCGGCAGGAATTAACACCGGGGAGCTGTTTTTT | CASNPAAGINTGELFF
TRBD1 | NA | TRBJ1-1 | TRBV19 | TGTGCCAGTAGTACAGGGGGCGTTGGAGCTTTCTTT | CASSTGGVGAFF
NA | NA | TRBJ2-5 | TRBV10-3 | TGTGCCACCCAGCGACTAGGGCAGACCCAAGAGACCCAGTACTTC | CATQRLGQTQETQYF
NA | NA | TRBJ2-5 | TRBV10-3 | TGTGCCATCAGCCCCGGGCCGGGGCTCCAAGAGACCCAGTACTTC | CAISPGPGLQETQYF
NA | NA | TRBJ2-3 | TRBV13 | TGTGCCAGCAGCTTATCGGCCGCAGATACGCAGTATTTT | CASSLSAADTQYF
TRBD1 | NA | TRBJ2-2 | TRBV7-9 | TGTGCCAGCAGCTTAGTTCGTGGACAGGGTAACACCGGGGAGCTGTTTTTT | CASSLVRGQGNTGELFF
TRBD2 | once | TRBJ2-3 | TRBV7-8 | TGTGCCAGCAGCCCGGAGCTAGCGGGAGTATCGGATACGCAGTATTTT | CASSPELAGVSDTQYF
NA | NA | TRBJ2-7 | TRBV2 | TGTGCCAGCAGTGAAATGTCGGGCGGAGGTGAGCAGTACTTC | CASSEMSGGGEQYF
TRBD1 | NA | TRBJ2-1 | TRBV5-1 | TGCGCCAGCAGCCGAGCCGGGACAGGGCCCTACAATGAGCAGTTCTTC | CASSRAGTGPYNEQFF
NA | NA | TRBJ2-7 | TRBV27 | TGTGCCAGCAGTTGGGGTCTTGCCTACGAGCAGTACTTC | CASSWGLAYEQYF
NA | few | TRBJ2-7 | TRBV21-1 | TGTGCCAGCAGCAAAGGACTAGCGGGAGGGCCGTACGAGCAGTACTTC | CASSKGLAGGPYEQYF
TRBD2 | NA | TRBJ2-7 | TRBV7-9 | TGTGCCAGCAGCTCCACCACGGGACTAGTGGGCGAGCAGTACTTC | CASSSTTGLVGEQYF
NA | once | TRBJ2-7 | TRBV7-2 | TGTGCCAGCAGCCCAGAGGCGCCCTACAGGGAAACCTCCTACGAGCAGTACTTC | CASSPEAPYRETSYEQYF
TRBD1 | NA | TRBJ2-7 | TRBV7-2 | TGTGCCAGCAGCGAGGGGACAGGGGAGACCTACGAGCAGTACTTC | CASSEGTGETYEQYF
NA | NA | TRBJ2-1 | TRBV28 | TGTGCCAGCAGTTTTGTCGGGGCCGGCAATGAGCAGTTCTTC | CASSFVGAGNEQFF
NA | once | TRBJ2-7 | TRBV27 | TGTGCCAGCAATCACCGGGACACCTTCTTCGAGCAGTACTTC | CASNHRDTFFEQYF
TRBD2 | NA | TRBJ2-1 | TRBV19 | TGTGCCAGTAGTATAATGGCGGGAGTGAATAATGAGCAGTTCTTC | CASSIMAGVNNEQFF
TRBD1 | NA | TRBJ1-5 | TRBV6-6 | TGTGCCAGCAGTTTGGGGCAGGGGGTAAGCAATCAGCCCCAGCATTTT | CASSLGQGVSNQPQHF
NA | NA | TRBJ2-5 | TRBV7-9 | TGTGCCAGCAGCTTAGTGGGAAAAGAGACCCAGTACTTC | CASSLVGKETQYF
NA | NA | TRBJ2-7 | TRBV27 | TGTGCCAGCGGATGGGGCGAGCAGTACTTC | CASGWGEQYF
NA | NA | TRBJ2-7 | TRBV2 | TGTGCCAGCAGCCGGGACGGAGCATCGGAGCAGTACTTC | CASSRDGASEQYF
NA | NA | TRBJ1-1 | TRBV6-1 | TGTGCCAGCAGTGAAGTTTATCGAAACACTGAAGCTTTCTTT | CASSEVYRNTEAFF
NA | NA | TRBJ2-7 | TRBV19 | TGTGCCAGTAGTATCGGGTTTTCCTACGAGCAGTACTTC | CASSIGFSYEQYF
TRBD2 | NA | TRBJ2-1 | TRBV6-5 | TGTGCCAGCAGTTCCAGCGGGAGAGTAGGGGAGCAGTTCTTC | CASSSSGRVGEQFF
TRBD1 | NA | TRBJ1-4 | TRBV28 | TGTGCCAGCAGTGGCGACAGGGATTTTACTGAAAAACTGTTTTTT | CASSGDRDFTEKLFF
TRBD2 | NA | TRBJ2-3 | TRBV2 | TGTGCCAGCAGCGTGACTAGCACCCACACAGATACGCAGTATTTT | CASSVTSTHTDTQYF
NA | NA | TRBJ2-3 | TRBV11-1 | TGTGCCAGCAGCTTAGCGGGGGGCACAGATACGCAGTATTTT | CASSLAGGTDTQYF
NA | NA | TRBJ2-7 | TRBV11-2 | TGTGCCAGCAGCTCCGGCGCTGGGGACTACGAGCAGTACTTC | CASSSGAGDYEQYF
TRBD2 | NA | TRBJ2-7 | TRBV29-1 | TGCAGCGTTGACAACGGACTAGCAGGGGAGCAGTACTTC | CSVDNGLAGEQYF
NA | NA | TRBJ1-1 | TRBV29-1 | TGCAGCGCCGATTCGGGGAATAGGAACACTGAAGCTTTCTTT | CSADSGNRNTEAFF
TRBD1 | once | TRBJ2-1 | TRBV19 | TGTGCCAGCCAAAATGGGGACAGGGGGCTGAACAATGAGCAGTTCTTC | CASQNGDRGLNNEQFF
NA | NA | TRBJ1-2 | TRBV6-6 | TGTGCCAGCAGTAACGTCAGGGTTTCGGATGGCTACACCTTC | CASSNVRVSDGYTF
TRBD2 | NA | TRBJ2-1 | TRBV27 | TGTGCCAGCAGTACGACGCCTAGCGGGAGTAACAATGAGCAGTTCTTC | CASSTTPSGSNNEQFF
TRBD1 | NA | TRBJ2-5 | TRBV28 | TGTGCCAGCAGTCCACCGCCCCGCAGGGGGCGATGGGAGACCCAGTACTTC | CASSPPPRRGRWETQYF
TRBD2 | NA | TRBJ2-7 | TRBV11-2 | TGTGCCAGCAGCTTAGGGCGACAGATAGCGGGAGCCCCGGGGGAGCAGTACTTC | CASSLGRQIAGAPGEQYF
NA | NA | TRBJ2-7 | TRBV27 | TGTGCCAGCAGTTTGGGGGCGGGAAAAAGCCCCTTACACGAGCAGTACTTC | CASSLGAGKSPLHEQYF
NA | NA | TRBJ2-6 | TRBV27 | TGTGCCAGCAGTTACCTTGCCCACTCTGGGGCCAACGTCCTGACTTTC | CASSYLAHSGANVLTF
TRBD2 | NA | TRBJ2-1 | TRBV15 | TGTGCCACCAGCAGAGGTCTAGCGGTCAATGAGCAGTTCTTC | CATSRGLAVNEQFF
NA | NA | TRBJ2-7 | TRBV28 | TGTGCCAGCAGTAGATTGGGATCCTACGAGCAGTACTTC | CASSRLGSYEQYF
NA | NA | TRBJ1-2 | TRBV27 | TGTGCCAGCAGTACCCAACGGACACTCGCGGGCTACACCTTC | CASSTQRTLAGYTF
TRBD2 | NA | TRBJ2-3 | TRBV10-3 | TGTGCCATCAGGGGGACTAGCGGGCACACAGATACGCAGTATTTT | CAIRGTSGHTDTQYF
NA | NA | TRBJ2-1 | TRBV5-8 | TGTGCCAGCAGCAAGATAGCTGGCAATGAGCAGTTCTTC | CASSKIAGNEQFF
TRBD1 | NA | TRBJ2-7 | TRBV27 | TGTGCCAGCGGATACCGGGACAGGGTCCGCGAGCAGTACTTC | CASGYRDRVREQYF
NA | NA | TRBJ2-3 | TRBV10-2 | TGCGCCAGCAGTGAGTTGGATACGCAGTATTTT | CASSELDTQYF